One sample yielded the 27 T cell receptor beta chains listed below, sequenced in a study of monozygotic twins with inflammatory bowel disease. TCRdb reprocessed the 5' RACE reads and stores each CDR3 protein as one record, lacking DNA. The sample table sets out about 450,000 distinct CDR3 sequences. The sequencing input was blood. These receptors were taken from a human donor with ulcerative colitis or Crohn's disease, or a healthy co-twin of an affected twin (not recorded which).

The rearrangement joins TRBV6-5 to TRBJ2-1; the TRBD1 assignment by TCRdb is unverifiable without DNA. CDR3 length equals 13 residues. Germline loops: CDR1 MNHEY, CDR2 SVGAGI. The CDR3 sequence is CASSPLRGNEQFF.

CDR3 sequence reads: CASSSDMGSYNEQFF. The chain couples TRBV6-5 to TRBJ2-1; the TRBD1 assignment by TCRdb is unverifiable without DNA. There are 15 residues in the CDR3. Germline assignment: CDR1 MNHEY and CDR2 SVGAGI.

V usage is TRBV6-5 and J usage is TRBJ2-7; TCRdb selects TRBD2, and the lack of DNA leaves this call unchecked. The CDR3 has 15 amino acids. Germline CDR1 is MNHEY and CDR2 is SVGAGI. The CDR3 here is CASSYSLSGTYEQYF.

The chain is built from TRBV3-1 and TRBJ1-2. The CDR3 runs to 15 residues. CDR1 is LGHDT, CDR2 YNNKEL, per germline (reference sequence). The CDR3 is CASSQYNEGNYGYTF.

The rearrangement links TRBV6-1 to TRBJ1-2; no DNA is available, so the TRBD1 call from TCRdb remains unchecked. CDR3 size: 15 residues. In germline, CDR1 is MNHNS, CDR2 SASEGT. CDR3 protein: CASSRRQGSNYGYTF.

The chain uses TRBV5-1 and TRBJ1-1; absent DNA, TCRdb's TRBD1 call cannot be checked. Looked up from germline, CDR1 is SGHRS and CDR2 is YFSETQ. The CDR3 is 16 amino acids. This chain's CDR3 is CASSARLGGGNTEAFF.

This chain joins TRBV12-3 or TRBV12-4 and TRBJ2-1; there is no DNA to check the TCRdb D call of TRBD1. This CDR3 region has 15 residues. The CDR3 protein is CASSATGTPANEQFF.

The CDR3 is CASSLRTENNQPQHF. This chain joins TRBV5-5 and TRBJ1-5; TCRdb reports TRBD1, a call that lacks DNA to check it against. The CDR3 extends over 15 amino acids. The germline V gene encodes CDR1 SGHKS and CDR2 YYEKEE (reference sequence).

The rearrangement joins TRBV20-1 to TRBJ1-2; TCRdb's D call, TRBD1, is unchecked because there is no DNA. Germline CDR1 and CDR2: DFQATT and SNEGSKA (reference sequence). This CDR3 is built from 12 residues. CDR3 residues: CSAREQGIGYTF.

This chain uses TRBV5-1 with TRBJ1-1. Looked up from germline, CDR1 is SGHRS and CDR2 is YFSETQ. The CDR3 runs 15 residues. The CDR3 spells CASSLTVAENTEAFF.

The chain carries TRBV30 and TRBJ1-6. In germline, CDR1 is GTSNPN, CDR2 SVGIG (reference sequence). The CDR3 totals 14 residues. CDR3: CAWSPTVGNSPLHF.

The chain combines TRBV11-2 with TRBJ2-3; TCRdb calls TRBD1, which cannot be checked without DNA. Germline CDR1 and CDR2: SGHAT and FQNNGV. The CDR3 has 14 amino acids. The CDR3 loop reads CASSFSQRGDTQYF.

This rearrangement joins TRBV7-8 to TRBJ1-1. This CDR3 contains 15 residues. The V gene's germline CDR1 is SGHVS and CDR2 FQNEAQ. This CDR3 is CASSPPVVYNTEAFF. The full variable domain, its missing parts supplied by reference TRBV7-8 and TRBJ1-1, is GAGVSQSPRYKVAKRGQDVALRCDPISGHVSLFWYQQALGQGPEFLTYFQNEAQLDKSGLPSDRFFAERPEGSVSTLKIQRTQQEDSAVYLCASSPPVVYNTEAFFGQGTRLTVV.

The chain couples TRBV12-3 or TRBV12-4 to TRBJ2-3; TCRdb outputs TRBD1, but without DNA this stays unchecked. The CDR3 has 13 amino acids. CDR3 protein: CASRGQSTDTQYF.

The V and J genes are TRBV12-3 or TRBV12-4 and TRBJ2-2; TCRdb selects TRBD1, and the lack of DNA leaves this call unchecked. The CDR3 sequence is 13 residues long. The CDR3: CASSLSGGAKLFF.

The rearrangement links TRBV7-3 to TRBJ2-3; as DNA is missing, the TRBD2 call by TCRdb cannot be tested. Germline CDR1 SGHTA, CDR2 FQGTGA. The CDR3 contains 16 residues. The CDR3 loop reads CASSRLGGGTTDTQYF.

The rearrangement uses TRBV2 and TRBJ2-5. The CDR3 is made up of 13 amino acids. The germline CDR1 and CDR2 sequences are SNHLY and FYNNEI. CDR3 loop: CASSEELNLTQYF. Based on the CDR3 plus reference TRBV2 and TRBJ2-5, the full variable domain is EPEVTQTPSHQVTQMGQEVILRCVPISNHLYFYWYRQILGQKVEFLVSFYNNEISEKSEIFDDQFSVERPDGSNFTLKIRSTKLEDSAMYFCASSEELNLTQYFGPGTRLLVL.

The gene calls are TRBV11-2 and TRBJ1-1; TCRdb picks TRBD1, but there is no DNA to check that call. The CDR3 extends over 14 amino acids. The germline CDR1 and CDR2 sequences are SGHAT and FQNNGV. The chain's CDR3 is CASSKTGFDTEAFF.

The chain employs TRBV20-1 and TRBJ2-3; lacking DNA, the TRBD1 call made by TCRdb goes unchecked. Germline CDR1 and CDR2: DFQATT and SNEGSKA (reference sequence). This CDR3 is 12 amino acids long. This CDR3 is CSAPGQVDTQYF.

This chain uses TRBV12-3 or TRBV12-4 with TRBJ1-1. This CDR3 is 11 amino acids long. The CDR3 region is CASSIDTEAFF.

This rearrangement joins TRBV7-9 to TRBJ2-6. The CDR3 contains 15 residues. Per germline, CDR1 SEHNR and CDR2 FQNEAQ (reference sequence). This CDR3 reads CASSTAESGAYVLTF.

This rearrangement joins TRBV2 to TRBJ2-1; checking the TCRdb D call of TRBD1 is not possible without DNA. The germline CDR1 and CDR2 sequences are SNHLY and FYNNEI. This CDR3 comprises 14 residues. The CDR3 protein is CASSAGGRVNEQFF.

This chain joins TRBV7-9 and TRBJ2-7. The CDR3 covers 11 residues. Germline CDR1 and CDR2: SEHNR and FQNEAQ (reference sequence). The CDR3 is CASSFESEQYF.

The chain employs TRBV5-1 and TRBJ2-3; TCRdb's D gene call, TRBD1, goes unchecked for lack of DNA. The CDR3 is 17 amino acids. The germline CDR1 and CDR2 sequences are SGHRS and YFSETQ. The CDR3 sequence is CASSLGRQGVITDTQYF.

The chain combines TRBV24-1 with TRBJ2-5; the TCRdb call, TRBD1, lacks DNA for checking. In germline, CDR1 is KGHDR, CDR2 SFDVKD. This CDR3 is 13 amino acids long. The CDR3 region is CATSEGREGTQYF.

The chain is built from TRBV10-3 and TRBJ2-5; TCRdb proposes TRBD1, but this gene call is untestable without DNA. The germline V gene encodes CDR1 ENHRY and CDR2 SYGVKD. The CDR3 sequence is 12 residues long. CDR3 residues: CATRQGEETQYF.

The chain combines TRBV7-2 with TRBJ1-3. The germline V gene has CDR1 SGHTA and CDR2 FQGNSA. This CDR3 is 13 amino acids long. The CDR3 loop reads CAISTDFRNTIYF.